This T cell receptor (beta chain) was sequenced for a study of cytomegalovirus exposure and HLA in healthy donors. Study-wide results and limits: Reportedly, cytomegalovirus status was diagnosed with high sensitivity and specificity. The authors listed around 150 TCR beta chains as cytomegalovirus-associated. While the bulk of TCR sequences proved rare, some public TCRs turned up in many donors.

In regard to this clone: Its antigen is currently unknown.

Trimming left V 2 bases short and J 7 bases short, with 15 bases between. The germline CDR1 and CDR2 sequences are MNHEY and SVGAGI. The CDR3 spans 15 residues. It was the roughly 130-subject validation cohort, separate from the roughly 700-subject first cohort, to which the donors belonged. Here immunoSEQ multiplex PCR was the method, and the copy in TCRdb shows in-frame clones only, minus some. This table has tens of thousands of clones, 90% to 96% appearing once. This receptor was taken from a young woman in good health and CMV-seronegative. V and J are TRBV6-5 and TRBJ2-1, with D possibly matching TRBD1 (6 bases). The sample taken for sequencing was PBMCs. The CDR3 protein is CASSYTKTGSNEQFF. The CDR3 DNA is TGTGCCAGCAGTTACACAAAAACAGGGTCTAATGAGCAGTTCTTC.